Presented here are 21 T cell receptor beta chains from one specimen sequenced in a study of identical twins. From the 5' RACE reads, TCRdb called clonotypes with MiXCR, one entry per CDR3 protein. The sample comprises approximately 220,000 distinct CDR3 sequences, 7.5% of which are singletons, and around 2.1% rests with the top ten. These same records also appear under a second study, on yellow fever vaccine responses in identical twins.

Material: memory (CD45RO+) T cells sorted from blood. The receptors shown here come from a woman younger than 35 in good health.

In its sample, this clonotype was seen a few times. The chain has TRBV7-2 and TRBJ1-1; 9 nucleotides line up with TRBD1. CDR3 length: 14 residues. The V and J ends lost 5 bases and 5 bases, in that order; junction bases with no gene match: 6. Per germline, CDR1 SGHTA and CDR2 FQGNSA. CDR3 region: CASSPQGARTEAFF. The CDR3 DNA sequence: TGTGCCAGCAGCCCACAGGGGGCCCGGACTGAAGCTTTCTTT.

V gene TRBV6-1 combines with J gene TRBJ2-5, with 9 bases fitting TRBD2. The V gene's germline CDR1 is MNHNS and CDR2 SASEGT. The CDR3 covers 15 residues. V shed 7 bases, J shed 0 bases, and the junction held 6 bases outside the gene matches. The CDR3 loop reads CASKPSGMYQETQYF. The CDR3 region has the DNA TGTGCCAGCAAACCTAGCGGGATGTACCAAGAGACCCAGTACTTC.

This clonotype was seen repeatedly, ten times or more. The chain employs TRBV20-1 and TRBJ2-3; perhaps D is TRBD1 or TRBD2 (6 bases each). Trimming took 6 bases from V and 2 from J, leaving 18 bases between them. The CDR3 extends over 15 amino acids. CDR1 and CDR2 from the germline V gene are DFQATT and SNEGSKA (reference sequence). The CDR3 DNA reads TGCAGTGCACGAGAAGGGGGGTTCGACACAGATACGCAGTATTTT. Its protein is CSAREGGFDTDTQYF.

This clonotype has a count of ten or more. The CDR3 is CAITQDRVRETQYF. The CDR3 DNA reads as TGTGCCATCACCCAGGACAGGGTTCGGGAGACCCAGTACTTC. The chain carries TRBV10-3 and TRBJ2-5; 8 bases match TRBD1. The CDR3 has 14 amino acids. V gave up 7 bases and J gave up 5 bases; unmatched junction bases: 9. The germline V gene has CDR1 ENHRY and CDR2 SYGVKD.

This clonotype was detected many times. The chain carries TRBV16 and TRBJ2-1, with D hard to call. V lost 4 bases to trimming and J lost 6 bases, with 7 bases between them. The CDR3 sequence is 12 residues long. Germline V gives CDR1 KGHSY, CDR2 FQNENV. The CDR3 loop is CASSPFRNEQFF. For the CDR3, the DNA is TGTGCCAGCAGCCCATTTCGCAATGAGCAGTTCTTC.

The rearrangement uses TRBV7-2 and TRBJ2-3; a possible D gene is TRBD1 (5 bases). There are 15 residues in the CDR3. Trimming cost V 5 bases and J 2 bases, with 14 bases left between them. The germline gives CDR1 SGHTA, CDR2 FQGNSA. The CDR3 DNA sequence: TGTGCCAGCAGCCGACAGCTATCGTACACAGATACGCAGTATTTT. Translating gives CASSRQLSYTDTQYF.

In its sample, this clonotype was seen many times. The chain links TRBV14 to TRBJ2-1, with 11 bases lining up with TRBD1. V lost 8 bases and J lost 8; bases outside the gene matches: 14. Germline V CDR1 and CDR2: SGHDN, FVKESK. The CDR3 has 16 amino acids. In DNA form, the CDR3 reads TGTGCCAGCCAAGAAGCCGGGACAGGGGGTATAGATGAGCAGTTCTTC. Its protein is CASQEAGTGGIDEQFF.

V is TRBV5-1 and J is TRBJ1-4; TRBD1 is a possible D gene (5 bases). The CDR3 covers 14 residues. V was cut by 4 bases and J by 3 bases, with 10 bases left in between. Germline V gene lookup returns CDR1 SGHRS and CDR2 YFSETQ. The CDR3 coding sequence is TGCGCCAGCAGCAATGACAGATCTAATGAAAAACTGTTTTTT. The encoded protein is CASSNDRSNEKLFF.

This rearrangement joins TRBV4-3 to TRBJ1-4; 8 nucleotides match TRBD1. Germline V gives CDR1 LGHNA, CDR2 YSLEER. After removal of 0 bases from V and 17 bases from J, the junction contained 8 bases not matched to a gene. This CDR3 contains 13 residues. In nucleotides, the CDR3 is TGCGCCAGCAGCCAAGATGTTGGCAGGGGGCTTTTTTTT. The encoded protein is CASSQDVGRGLFF.

This clonotype was detected only a few times. This rearrangement joins TRBV29-1 to TRBJ2-3; TRBD1 agrees at 8 bases. Germline CDR1 and CDR2: SQVTM and ANQGSEA. The CDR3 length is 17 residues. Trimming took 4 bases from V and 1 from J; bases not matched to a gene: 13. CDR3 residues: CSVVSVRGQGGTDTQYF. DNA of the CDR3: TGCAGCGTTGTCTCGGTCAGGGGGCAAGGGGGCACAGATACGCAGTATTTT.

The V call is TRBV2, the J call TRBJ2-2; perhaps TRBD1 as D (6 bases). Per the germline V gene, CDR1 is SNHLY and CDR2 is FYNNEI. V lost 6 bases and J lost 4, with 15 bases in between. The CDR3 spans 15 residues. The CDR3 DNA reads as TGTGCCAGCAGAGAACAGGGAGTGGGCACCGGGGAGCTGTTTTTT. Its protein is CASREQGVGTGELFF.

This clonotype was seen ten or more times. The chain carries TRBV27 and TRBJ2-1; D gene ambiguous. The CDR3 has 16 residues. Trimming took 5 bases from V and 1 from J, leaving 15 bases between them. Per germline, CDR1 MNHEY and CDR2 SMNVEV (reference sequence). Written as DNA, the CDR3 is TGTGCCAGCAGTCTAAAAGCAGGCTTGTCCTACAATGAGCAGTTCTTC. Its translation is CASSLKAGLSYNEQFF.

This clonotype was recorded many times. The J gene is TRBJ2-2, the V gene TRBV5-1; 7 positions match TRBD2. The CDR3 runs to 17 residues. Germline CDR1 and CDR2: SGHRS and YFSETQ. With V trimmed by 0 bases and J by 5 bases, 10 bases remained unmatched. In DNA, the CDR3 is TGCGCCAGCAGCTTGGAGACAGCGGGGATCGCGACCGGGGAGCTGTTTTTT. Its translation: CASSLETAGIATGELFF.

The J gene is TRBJ2-6, the V gene TRBV7-2; the D gene could be TRBD1 or TRBD2 (5 bases each). Germline CDR1 reads SGHTA; CDR2 reads FQGNSA. Trimming removed 5 bases from V and 4 bases from J, with 15 bases in between. This CDR3 region has 16 residues. DNA for the CDR3: TGTGCCAGCAGCCGGGACCTCCGGTCCGGGGCCAACGTCCTGACTTTC. As protein: CASSRDLRSGANVLTF.

This clonotype was seen ten or more times. The rearrangement joins TRBV28 to TRBJ2-7, with 10 bases identical to TRBD2. Germline assignment: CDR1 MDHEN and CDR2 SYDVKM. The CDR3 has 16 amino acids. With 3 bases clipped from V and 2 bases from J, the junction kept 7 bases outside the gene matches. CDR3 region: CASSFGSSGRAYEQYF. CDR3 coding DNA: TGTGCCAGCAGTTTCGGTTCTAGCGGGAGAGCCTACGAGCAGTACTTC.

The sample holds many counts of this clonotype. V gene TRBV29-1 combines with J gene TRBJ2-3; TRBD2 aligns across 10 bases. In germline, CDR1 is SQVTM, CDR2 ANQGSEA. The CDR3 spans 15 residues. V lost 7 bases, J lost 4 bases, and 11 bases stayed unmatched. The CDR3 DNA follows: TGCAGCGGGCAAGTAGCGGGGGGCCCACCAGATACGCAGTATTTT. It specifies CSGQVAGGPPDTQYF.

In its sample, this clonotype was seen many times. The V and J genes are TRBV7-2 and TRBJ2-3; tentative D call: TRBD1 (6 bases). The V and J ends lost 0 bases and 5 bases respectively, with 15 bases between them. The germline CDR1 and CDR2 sequences are SGHTA and FQGNSA. This CDR3 spans 16 amino acids. CDR3 nucleotides: TGTGCCAGCAGCTTAGCGGGGGCAGTGCTGAGAGATACGCAGTATTTT. Residues: CASSLAGAVLRDTQYF.

The rearrangement uses TRBV6-2 or TRBV6-3 and TRBJ2-1, with 8 nucleotides matching TRBD1. Germline assignment: CDR1 MNHEY and CDR2 SVGEGT. V was clipped by 6 bases and J by 2 bases; unmatched bases: 9. The CDR3 is 16 residues long. The DNA of the CDR3 is TGTGCCAGCAGCTACCTGACAGGGGACCCCTACAATGAGCAGTTCTTC. Protein product: CASSYLTGDPYNEQFF.

Ten or more counts support this clonotype. The V gene is TRBV5-1, the J gene TRBJ1-6; no clear D. CDR3 length: 13 residues. The V and J ends lost 2 bases and 8 bases respectively, with 8 bases between them. The germline V gene has CDR1 SGHRS and CDR2 YFSETQ. The CDR3 loop is CASSLEGHSPLHF. The CDR3 DNA is TGCGCCAGCAGCTTAGAGGGTCATTCACCCCTCCACTTT.

This clonotype occurred a few times. V is TRBV27 and J is TRBJ2-3; 7 bases map to TRBD2. The germline V gene encodes CDR1 MNHEY and CDR2 SMNVEV (reference sequence). This CDR3 is built from 16 residues. The V and J ends lost 3 bases and 1 base, in that order; junction bases with no gene match: 7. As DNA, the CDR3 is TGTGCCAGCAGTTTCATCGCGGGAGTAGGCACAGATACGCAGTATTTT. Its protein is CASSFIAGVGTDTQYF.

This clonotype has more than one count but fewer than ten. The V gene is TRBV5-1, the J gene TRBJ1-4; D is perhaps TRBD1 (6 bases). CDR1 SGHRS and CDR2 YFSETQ come from the germline V gene. Trimming removed 4 bases at V and 4 bases at J, with 11 bases between. The CDR3 runs 14 residues. The CDR3 is CASSPGQFNEKLFF. For the CDR3, the DNA is TGCGCCAGCAGCCCAGGACAGTTTAATGAAAAACTGTTTTTT.